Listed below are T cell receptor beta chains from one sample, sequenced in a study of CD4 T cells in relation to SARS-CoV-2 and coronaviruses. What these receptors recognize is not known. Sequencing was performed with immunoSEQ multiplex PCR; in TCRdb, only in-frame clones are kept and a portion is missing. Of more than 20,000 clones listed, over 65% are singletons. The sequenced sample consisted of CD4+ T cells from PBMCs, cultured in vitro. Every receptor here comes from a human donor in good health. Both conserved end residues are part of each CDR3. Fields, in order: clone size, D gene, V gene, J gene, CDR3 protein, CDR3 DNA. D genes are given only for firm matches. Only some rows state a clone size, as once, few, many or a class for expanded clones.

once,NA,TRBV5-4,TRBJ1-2,CASSLDTYGYTF,TGTGCCAGCAGCTTGGACACCTATGGCTACACCTTC
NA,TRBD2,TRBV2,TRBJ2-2,CASRGLVPGELFF,TGTGCCAGCAGAGGACTAGTTCCCGGGGAGCTGTTTTTT
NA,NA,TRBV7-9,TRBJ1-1,CASSLPGKPNTEAFF,TGTGCCAGCAGCTTACCGGGGAAACCGAACACTGAAGCTTTCTTT
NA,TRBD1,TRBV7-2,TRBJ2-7,CASSLRQGSSYEQYF,TGTGCCAGCAGCCTCCGACAGGGGAGCTCCTACGAGCAGTACTTC
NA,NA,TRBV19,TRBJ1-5,CASSRRRGDKGNQPQHF,TGTGCCAGTAGCCGACGCCGGGGGGACAAGGGCAATCAGCCCCAGCATTTT
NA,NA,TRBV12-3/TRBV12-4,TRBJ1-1,CASSLSQGSEAFF,TGTGCCAGCAGTTTATCACAGGGTTCTGAAGCTTTCTTT
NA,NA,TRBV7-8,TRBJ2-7,CASSLEARGYEPLFF,TGTGCCAGCAGCTTAGAGGCCAGGGGCTATGAGCCTCTTTTCTTC
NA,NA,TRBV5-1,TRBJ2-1,CASSLGPDNEQFF,TGCGCCAGCAGCTTGGGCCCCGACAATGAGCAGTTCTTC
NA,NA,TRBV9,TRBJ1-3,CASSARGDYSGNTIYF,TGTGCCAGCAGCGCGCGGGGGGACTACTCTGGAAACACCATATATTTT
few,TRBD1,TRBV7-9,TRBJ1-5,CASSSGTGEASNQPQHF,TGTGCCAGCAGTTCCGGGACAGGGGAGGCCAGCAATCAGCCCCAGCATTTT
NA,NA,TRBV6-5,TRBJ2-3,CASSLRTRVEGDTQYF,TGTGCCAGCAGTTTAAGGACTCGGGTTGAGGGCGATACGCAGTATTTT
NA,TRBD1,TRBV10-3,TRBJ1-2,CAISESSQGGGGYTF,TGTGCCATCAGTGAGTCGAGTCAGGGGGGAGGTGGCTACACCTTC
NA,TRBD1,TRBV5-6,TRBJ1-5,CASSSMGQGRNQPQHF,TGTGCCAGCAGCTCGATGGGACAGGGACGCAATCAGCCCCAGCATTTT
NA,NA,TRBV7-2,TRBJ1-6,CASSDLTSGGGPLHF,TGTGCCAGCAGCGACCTAACGTCAGGCGGGGGACCCCTCCACTTT
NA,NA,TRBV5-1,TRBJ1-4,CASSLAPGVSTNEKLFF,TGCGCCAGCAGCTTGGCCCCAGGTGTATCAACTAATGAAAAACTGTTTTTT
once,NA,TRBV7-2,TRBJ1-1,CASSPRRGGTEAFF,TGTGCCAGCAGCCCCCGGCGGGGGGGTACTGAAGCTTTCTTT
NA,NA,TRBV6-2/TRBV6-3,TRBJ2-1,CASSYEPDNGDEQFF,TGTGCCAGCAGTTACGAACCTGACAACGGCGATGAGCAGTTCTTC
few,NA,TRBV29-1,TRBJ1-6,CSVEAGGTLNSPLHF,TGCAGCGTTGAAGCCGGTGGGACTCTTAATTCACCCCTCCACTTT
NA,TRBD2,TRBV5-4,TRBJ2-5,CASRTSGRGETQYF,TGTGCCAGCAGGACTAGCGGGAGGGGAGAGACCCAGTACTTC
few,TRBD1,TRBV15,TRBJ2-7,CATSRDPGGTYEQYF,TGTGCCACCAGCAGGGATCCAGGGGGCACCTACGAGCAGTACTTC
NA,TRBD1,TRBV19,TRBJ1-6,CASSLDRAGSPLHF,TGTGCCAGTAGTCTCGACAGGGCGGGTTCACCCCTCCACTTT
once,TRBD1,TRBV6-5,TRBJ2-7,CASKIDRDLSYEQYF,TGTGCCAGCAAGATAGACAGGGACCTTTCCTACGAGCAGTACTTC
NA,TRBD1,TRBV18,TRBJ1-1,CASSSRQGNTEAFF,TGTGCCAGCTCATCTAGACAGGGTAACACTGAAGCTTTCTTT
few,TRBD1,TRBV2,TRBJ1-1,CASTLDRVEAFF,TGTGCCAGCACCTTGGACAGGGTGGAAGCTTTCTTT
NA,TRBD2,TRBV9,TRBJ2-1,CASSVGASGHEQFF,TGTGCCAGCAGCGTAGGGGCTAGCGGACATGAGCAGTTCTTC
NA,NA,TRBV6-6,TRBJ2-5,CASSYVETQYF,TGTGCCAGCAGTTACGTGGAGACCCAGTACTTC
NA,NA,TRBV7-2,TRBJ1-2,CASSLARQGYGYTF,TGTGCCAGCAGCTTAGCGAGGCAGGGGTATGGCTACACCTTC
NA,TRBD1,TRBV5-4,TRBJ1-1,CASSSTGGGTEAFF,TGTGCCAGCAGCTCTACAGGGGGCGGCACTGAAGCTTTCTTT